Below, 3 T cell receptor beta chains from the same sample are listed, as sequenced in a study of T cell responses to AZD1222 COVID-19 vaccine. TCRdb's table, derived via immunoSEQ multiplex PCR, lists solely in-frame clones and lacks some. The data contain about 100,000 clones, approximately 90% of them seen just once; the ten biggest clones take up over 3%. The material sequenced was peripheral blood, taken on day 0 of AZD1222 vaccination. The origin of the receptors is an adult in good health.

The chain is built from TRBV5-1 and TRBJ1-4, with D uncertain. Trimming removed 1 base from V and 0 bases from J, with 13 bases in between. The CDR3 extends over 17 amino acids. From germline, CDR1 is SGHRS and CDR2 YFSETQ. Here the CDR3 DNA reads TGCGCCAGCAGCTTGTTAGCACCCTGGGCAACTAATGAAAAACTGTTTTTT. Translated, it gives CASSLLAPWATNEKLFF.

This rearrangement joins TRBV6-2 or TRBV6-3 to TRBJ2-5; unclear D gene. The CDR3 runs 12 residues. V was clipped by 6 bases and J by 7 bases, with 12 bases between them. Germline lookup yields CDR1 MNHEY and CDR2 SVGEGT. The CDR3 DNA reads TGTGCCAGCAGCACGCTGGTGGGGACCCAGTACTTC. It yields the protein CASSTLVGTQYF.

The chain is built from TRBV6-5 and TRBJ2-1, with D hard to call. Deletions cut 6 bases from V and 2 bases from J, with 8 bases between. The germline gives CDR1 MNHEY, CDR2 SVGAGI. CDR3 length: 13 amino acids. The CDR3 sequence is CASSPTTYNEQFF. The CDR3 DNA reads as TGTGCCAGCAGCCCGACAACCTACAATGAGCAGTTCTTC.